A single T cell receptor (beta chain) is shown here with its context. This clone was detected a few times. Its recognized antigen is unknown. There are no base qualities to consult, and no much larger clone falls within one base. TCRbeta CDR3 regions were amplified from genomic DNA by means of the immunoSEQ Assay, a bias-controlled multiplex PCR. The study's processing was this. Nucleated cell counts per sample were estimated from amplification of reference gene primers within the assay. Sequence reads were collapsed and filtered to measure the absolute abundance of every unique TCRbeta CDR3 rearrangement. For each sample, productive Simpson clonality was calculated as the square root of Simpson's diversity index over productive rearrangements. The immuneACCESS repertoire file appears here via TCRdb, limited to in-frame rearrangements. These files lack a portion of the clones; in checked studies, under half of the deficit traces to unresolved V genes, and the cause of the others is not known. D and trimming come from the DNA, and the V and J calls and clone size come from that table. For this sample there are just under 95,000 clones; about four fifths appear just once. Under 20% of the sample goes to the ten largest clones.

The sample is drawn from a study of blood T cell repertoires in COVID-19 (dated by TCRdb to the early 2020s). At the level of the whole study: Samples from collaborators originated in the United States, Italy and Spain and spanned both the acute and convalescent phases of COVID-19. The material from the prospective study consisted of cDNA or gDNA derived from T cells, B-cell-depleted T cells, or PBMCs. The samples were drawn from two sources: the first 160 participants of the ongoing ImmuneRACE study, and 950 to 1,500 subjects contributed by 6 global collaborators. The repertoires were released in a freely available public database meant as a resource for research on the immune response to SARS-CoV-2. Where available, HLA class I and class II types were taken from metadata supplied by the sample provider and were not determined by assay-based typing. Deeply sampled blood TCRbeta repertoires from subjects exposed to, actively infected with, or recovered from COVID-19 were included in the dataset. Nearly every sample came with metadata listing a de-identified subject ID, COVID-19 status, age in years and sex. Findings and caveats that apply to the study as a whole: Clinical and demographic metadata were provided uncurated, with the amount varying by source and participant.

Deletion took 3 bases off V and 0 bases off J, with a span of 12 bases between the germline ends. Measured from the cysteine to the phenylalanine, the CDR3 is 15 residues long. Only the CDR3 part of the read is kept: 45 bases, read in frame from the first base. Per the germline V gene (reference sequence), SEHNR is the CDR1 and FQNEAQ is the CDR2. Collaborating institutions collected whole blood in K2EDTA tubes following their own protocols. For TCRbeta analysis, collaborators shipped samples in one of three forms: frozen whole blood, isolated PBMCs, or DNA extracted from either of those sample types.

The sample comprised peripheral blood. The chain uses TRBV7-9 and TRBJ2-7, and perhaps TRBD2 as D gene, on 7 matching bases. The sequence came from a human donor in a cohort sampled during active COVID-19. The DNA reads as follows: TGTGCCAGCAGCTTCCGGGGGGCCCTCTCCTACGAGCAGTACTTC. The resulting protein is CASSFRGALSYEQYF.